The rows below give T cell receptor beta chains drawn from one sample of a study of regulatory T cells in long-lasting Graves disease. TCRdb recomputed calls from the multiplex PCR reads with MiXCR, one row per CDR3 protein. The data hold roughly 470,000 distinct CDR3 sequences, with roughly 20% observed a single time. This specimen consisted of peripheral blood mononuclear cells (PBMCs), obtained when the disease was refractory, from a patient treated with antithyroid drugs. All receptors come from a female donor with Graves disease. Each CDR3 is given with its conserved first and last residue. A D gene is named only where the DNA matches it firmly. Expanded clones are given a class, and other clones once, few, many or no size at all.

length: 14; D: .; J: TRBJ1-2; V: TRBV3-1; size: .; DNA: TGTGCCAGCAGCCAAGAAAGTGCAGGGGTTGGCCACACCTTC; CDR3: CASSQESAGVGHTF
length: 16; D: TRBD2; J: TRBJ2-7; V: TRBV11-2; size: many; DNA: TGTGCCAGCAGCTCCCTAGCGGGGGTAAGCTCCTACGAGCAGTACTTC; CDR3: CASSSLAGVSSYEQYF
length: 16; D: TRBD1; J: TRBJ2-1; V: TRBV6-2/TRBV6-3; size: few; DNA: TGTGCCAGCAGTTACTCGAGGACAGGGGTCGACAATGAGCAGTTCTTC; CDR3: CASSYSRTGVDNEQFF
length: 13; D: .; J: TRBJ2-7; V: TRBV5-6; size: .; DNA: TGTGCCAGCAGCTTGGTCCAGGTTGACGAGCAGTACTTC; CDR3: CASSLVQVDEQYF
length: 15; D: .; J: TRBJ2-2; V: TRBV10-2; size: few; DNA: TGCGCCAGCAGGGGGACACCCCCGAACACCGGGGAGCTGTTTTTT; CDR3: CASRGTPPNTGELFF
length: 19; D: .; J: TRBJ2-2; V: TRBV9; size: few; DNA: TGTGCCAGCAGCGTAGTAGGATCGGCCGGACAGCCGAACACCGGGGAGCTGTTTTTT; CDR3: CASSVVGSAGQPNTGELFF
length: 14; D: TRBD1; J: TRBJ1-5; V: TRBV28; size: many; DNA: TGTGCCAGCAGTTGGGGACAGGGGGTTCAGCCCCAGCATTTT; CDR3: CASSWGQGVQPQHF
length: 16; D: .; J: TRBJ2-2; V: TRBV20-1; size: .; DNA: TGCAGTGCTAGACCAAGACAGAACACGAACACCGGGGAGCTGTTTTTT; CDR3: CSARPRQNTNTGELFF
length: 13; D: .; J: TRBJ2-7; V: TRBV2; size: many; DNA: TGTGCCAGTGGGGTGGGTGACACCTACGAGCAGTACTTC; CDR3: CASGVGDTYEQYF
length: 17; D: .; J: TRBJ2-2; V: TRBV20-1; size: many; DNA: TGCAGTGCTAGAGATACAGGGTGGCCCACGAACACCGGGGAGCTGTTTTTT; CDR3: CSARDTGWPTNTGELFF
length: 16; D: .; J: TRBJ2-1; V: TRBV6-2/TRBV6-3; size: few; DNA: TGTGCCAGCAGTTACTCTCTAGCGAGCTCCTACAATGAGCAGTTCTTC; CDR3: CASSYSLASSYNEQFF
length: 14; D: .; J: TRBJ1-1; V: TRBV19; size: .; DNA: TGTGCCAGTAGTATTAGCGCCGGACTGTACGAAGCTTTCTTT; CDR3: CASSISAGLYEAFF
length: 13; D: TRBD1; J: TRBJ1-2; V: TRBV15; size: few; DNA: TGTGCCACCAGCCAAGACAGGGGTACTGGCTACACCTTC; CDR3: CATSQDRGTGYTF
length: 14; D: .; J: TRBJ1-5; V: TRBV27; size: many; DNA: TGTGCCAGCCGGCAGGGGATCGGCAATCAGCCCCAGCATTTT; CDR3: CASRQGIGNQPQHF
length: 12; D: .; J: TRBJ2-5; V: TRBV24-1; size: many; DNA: TGTGCCACCAGTGATTTAAGGGAGACCCAGTACTTC; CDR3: CATSDLRETQYF
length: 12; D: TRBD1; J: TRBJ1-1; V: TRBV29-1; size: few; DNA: TGCAGCGCACAGACAGGGATCACTGAAGCTTTCTTT; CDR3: CSAQTGITEAFF
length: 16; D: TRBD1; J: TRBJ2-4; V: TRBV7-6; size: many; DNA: TGTGCCAGCAGCCGTATCTCCCGGGACAGGGAAAACATTCAGTACTTC; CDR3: CASSRISRDRENIQYF
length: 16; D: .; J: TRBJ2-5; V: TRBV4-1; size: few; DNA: TGCGCCAGCAGCCATGACCGGACAGACAGAGGGGAGACCCAGTACTTC; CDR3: CASSHDRTDRGETQYF
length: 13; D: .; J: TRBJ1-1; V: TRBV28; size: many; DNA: TGTGCCAGCAGTTTCAGTCAGAACACTGAAGCTTTCTTT; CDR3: CASSFSQNTEAFF
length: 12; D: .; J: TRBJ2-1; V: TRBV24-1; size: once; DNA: TGTGCCACTAGGGGCTCCTACAATGAGCAGTTCTTC; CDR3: CATRGSYNEQFF
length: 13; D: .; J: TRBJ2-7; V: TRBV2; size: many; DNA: TGTGCCGGTGGACAAACGAGCTCCTACGAGCAGTACTTC; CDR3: CAGGQTSSYEQYF
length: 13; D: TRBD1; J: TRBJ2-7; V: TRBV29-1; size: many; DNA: TGCAGCGTTGTGAGGTTAGGGGGCGACGAGCAGTACTTC; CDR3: CSVVRLGGDEQYF
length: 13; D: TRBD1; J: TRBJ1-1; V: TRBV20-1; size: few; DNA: TGCAGTGCTGGGGACAGGGGGGCAACTGAAGCTTTCTTT; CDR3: CSAGDRGATEAFF
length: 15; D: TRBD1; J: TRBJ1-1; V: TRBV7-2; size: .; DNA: TGTGCCAGCAGCTTGGGAGGGACAGTACAATTAGAAGCTTTCTTT; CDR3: CASSLGGTVQLEAFF
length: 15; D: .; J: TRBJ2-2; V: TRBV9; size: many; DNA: TGTGCCAGCAGCGTAGCGGGGCAGAACACCGGGGAGCTGTTTTTT; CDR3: CASSVAGQNTGELFF
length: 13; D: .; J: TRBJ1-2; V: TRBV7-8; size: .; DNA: TGTGCCAGCAGGAGGAGGGGGGGCTATGGCTACACCTTC; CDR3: CASRRRGGYGYTF
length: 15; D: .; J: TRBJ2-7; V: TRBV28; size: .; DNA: TGTGCCAGCAGCCATCCGGACGGTTGGGTGTCCGAGCAGTACTTC; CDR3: CASSHPDGWVSEQYF
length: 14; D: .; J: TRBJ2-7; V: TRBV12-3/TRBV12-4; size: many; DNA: TGTGCCAGCAGTCCACGGGTAGGAGGGGCCGAGCAGTACTTC; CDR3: CASSPRVGGAEQYF
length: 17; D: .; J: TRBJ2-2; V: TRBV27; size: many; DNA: TGTGCCAGCAGTTCCAAAGGCGGGACACCGAACACCGGGGAGCTGTTTTTT; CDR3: CASSSKGGTPNTGELFF
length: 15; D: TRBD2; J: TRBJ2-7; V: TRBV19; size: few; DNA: TGTGCCAGTAGTCGAGGACTAGCGGGAGGAAAGGTGCAGTACTTC; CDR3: CASSRGLAGGKVQYF
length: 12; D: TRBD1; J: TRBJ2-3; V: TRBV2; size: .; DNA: TGTGCCAGCACCTCAACCGGGACAGCGCAGTATTTT; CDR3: CASTSTGTAQYF
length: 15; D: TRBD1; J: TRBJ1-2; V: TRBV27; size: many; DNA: TGTGCCAGCAGTCCCGGACAGGGGTACTCCTATGGCTACACCTTC; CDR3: CASSPGQGYSYGYTF